The sample holds many counts of the clone carrying this TCR beta chain. Its cognate antigen is unknown. This entry comes from a study of CD8 T cells in ankylosing spondylitis. Study-wide results and limits: In ankylosing spondylitis blood, a motif of about eight highly homologous TCR beta variants appeared characteristic.

The CDR3 is made up of 12 amino acids. In germline, CDR1 is LNHNV, CDR2 YYDKDF (reference sequence). Trimming cost V 8 bases and J 5 bases, with 11 bases left between them. TCRdb passed the 5' RACE reads through MiXCR, listing each CDR3 protein once. The sample has about 460,000 distinct CDR3 sequences; under 5.5% are singletons. The chain joins TRBV15 to TRBJ2-3; maybe TRBD1 (5 bases). Sequencing was done on a sample of blood, either unsorted or a sorted T cell fraction (not recorded which). This TCR derives from a male donor with ankylosing spondylitis. The CDR3: CATQPQGDTQYF. DNA of the CDR3: TGTGCCACCCAACCTCAGGGAGATACGCAGTATTTT. Filled out from reference TRBV15 and TRBJ2-3, the complete variable domain reads DAMVIQNPRYQVTQFGKPVTLSCSQTLNHNVMYWYQQKSSQAPKLLFHYYDKDFNNEADTPDNFQSRRPNTSFCFLDIRSPGLGDTAMYLCATQPQGDTQYFGPGTRLTVL.